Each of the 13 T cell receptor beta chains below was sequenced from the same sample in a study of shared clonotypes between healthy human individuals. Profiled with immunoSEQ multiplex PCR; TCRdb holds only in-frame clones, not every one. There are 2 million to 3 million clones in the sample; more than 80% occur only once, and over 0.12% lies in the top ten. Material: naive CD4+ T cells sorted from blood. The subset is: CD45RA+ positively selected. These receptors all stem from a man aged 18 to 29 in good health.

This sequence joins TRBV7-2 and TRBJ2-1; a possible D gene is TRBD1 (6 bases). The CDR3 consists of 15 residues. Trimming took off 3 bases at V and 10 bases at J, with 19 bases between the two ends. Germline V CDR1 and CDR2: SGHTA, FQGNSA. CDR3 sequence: CASSFSGTNQLEQFF. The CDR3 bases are TGTGCCAGCAGCTTCTCCGGGACAAACCAATTGGAGCAGTTCTTC.

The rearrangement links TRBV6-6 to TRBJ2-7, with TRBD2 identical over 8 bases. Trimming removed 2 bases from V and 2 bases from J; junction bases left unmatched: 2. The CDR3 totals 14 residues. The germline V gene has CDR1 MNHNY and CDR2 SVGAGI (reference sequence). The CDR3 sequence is CASSYGGRTYEQYF. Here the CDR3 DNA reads TGTGCCAGCAGTTACGGCGGGAGGACCTACGAGCAGTACTTC.

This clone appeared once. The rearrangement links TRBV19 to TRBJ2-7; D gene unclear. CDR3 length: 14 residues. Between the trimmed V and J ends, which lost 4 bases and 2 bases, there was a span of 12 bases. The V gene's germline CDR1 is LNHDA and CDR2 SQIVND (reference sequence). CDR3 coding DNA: TGTGCCAGTAGTAAGGTCAGTCCCCCCTACGAGCAGTACTTC. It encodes CASSKVSPPYEQYF.

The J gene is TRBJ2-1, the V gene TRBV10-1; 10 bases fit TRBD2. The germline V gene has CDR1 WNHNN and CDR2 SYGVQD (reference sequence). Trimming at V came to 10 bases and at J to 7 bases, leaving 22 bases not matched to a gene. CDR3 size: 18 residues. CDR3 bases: TGCGCCACCAAACCGGGACCGGATTCCCTAGCGGGAGTTAATGAGCAGTTCTTC. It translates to CATKPGPDSLAGVNEQFF.

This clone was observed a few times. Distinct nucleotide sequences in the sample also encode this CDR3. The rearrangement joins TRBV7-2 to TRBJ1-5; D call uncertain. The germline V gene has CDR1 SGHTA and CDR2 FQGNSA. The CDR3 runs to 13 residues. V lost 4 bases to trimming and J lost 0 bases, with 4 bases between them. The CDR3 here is CASSSDSNQPQHF. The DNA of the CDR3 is TGTGCCAGCAGCTCCGATAGCAATCAGCCCCAGCATTTT.

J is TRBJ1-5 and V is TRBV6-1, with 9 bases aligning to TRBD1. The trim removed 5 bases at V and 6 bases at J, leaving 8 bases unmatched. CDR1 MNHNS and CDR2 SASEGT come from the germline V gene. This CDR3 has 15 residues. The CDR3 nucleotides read TGTGCCAGCAGTCTACAAGGACAGGGGTTTCAGCCCCAGCATTTT. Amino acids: CASSLQGQGFQPQHF.

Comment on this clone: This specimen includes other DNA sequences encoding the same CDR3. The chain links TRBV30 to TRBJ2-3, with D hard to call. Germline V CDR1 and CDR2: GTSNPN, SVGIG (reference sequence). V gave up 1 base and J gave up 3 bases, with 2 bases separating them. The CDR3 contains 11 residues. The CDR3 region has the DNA TGTGCCTGGAGTGGAACAGATACGCAGTATTTT. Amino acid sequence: CAWSGTDTQYF. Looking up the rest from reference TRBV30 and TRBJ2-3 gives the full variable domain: SQTIHQWPATLVQPVGSPLSLECTVEGTSNPNLYWYRQAAGRGLQLLFYSVGIGQISSEVPQNLSASRPQDRQFILSSKKLLLSDSGFYLCAWSGTDTQYFGPGTRLTVL.

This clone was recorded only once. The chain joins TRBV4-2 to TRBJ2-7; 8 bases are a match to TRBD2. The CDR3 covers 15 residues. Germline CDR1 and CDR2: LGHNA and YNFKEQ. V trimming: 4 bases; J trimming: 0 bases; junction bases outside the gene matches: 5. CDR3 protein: CASSLSGGSSYEQYF. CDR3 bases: TGTGCCAGCAGCCTATCGGGGGGGAGCTCCTACGAGCAGTACTTC.

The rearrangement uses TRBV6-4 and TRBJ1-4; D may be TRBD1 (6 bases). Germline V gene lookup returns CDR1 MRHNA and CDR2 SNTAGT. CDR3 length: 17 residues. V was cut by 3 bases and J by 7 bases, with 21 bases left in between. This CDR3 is CASSDDRPYSHSEKLFF. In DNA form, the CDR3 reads TGTGCCAGCAGTGATGACAGGCCATACTCTCATAGTGAAAAACTGTTTTTT.

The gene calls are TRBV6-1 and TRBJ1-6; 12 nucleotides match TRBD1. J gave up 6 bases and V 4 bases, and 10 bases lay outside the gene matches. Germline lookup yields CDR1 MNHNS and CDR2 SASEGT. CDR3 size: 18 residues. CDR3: CASSGGTGGAVRNSPLHF. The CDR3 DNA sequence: TGTGCCAGCAGTGGGGGGACAGGGGGCGCAGTTCGTAATTCACCCCTCCACTTT.

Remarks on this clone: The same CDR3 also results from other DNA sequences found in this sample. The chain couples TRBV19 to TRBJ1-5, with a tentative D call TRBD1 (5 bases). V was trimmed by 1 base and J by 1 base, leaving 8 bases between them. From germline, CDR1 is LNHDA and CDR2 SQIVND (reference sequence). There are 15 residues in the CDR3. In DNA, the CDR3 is TGTGCCAGTAGTATAGGGGGGGTGAGCAATCAGCCCCAGCATTTT. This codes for CASSIGGVSNQPQHF.

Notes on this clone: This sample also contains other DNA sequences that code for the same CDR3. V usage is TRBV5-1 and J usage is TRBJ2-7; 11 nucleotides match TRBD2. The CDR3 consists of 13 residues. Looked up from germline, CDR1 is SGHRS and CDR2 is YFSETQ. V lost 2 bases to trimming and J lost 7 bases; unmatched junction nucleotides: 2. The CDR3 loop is CASSLRTSGEQYF. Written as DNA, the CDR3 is TGCGCCAGCAGCTTACGGACTAGCGGGGAGCAGTACTTC.

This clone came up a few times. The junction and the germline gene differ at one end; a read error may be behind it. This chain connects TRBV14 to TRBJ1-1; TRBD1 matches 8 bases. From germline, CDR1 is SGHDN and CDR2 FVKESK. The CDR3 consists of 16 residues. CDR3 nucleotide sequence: TGTGCCAGCAGCCAACCCGCGGACAGGGTGAATACTGAAGCTTTCTTT. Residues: CASSQPADRVNTEAFF. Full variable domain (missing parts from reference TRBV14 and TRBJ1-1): EAGVTQFPSHSVIEKGQTVTLRCDPISGHDNLYWYRRVMGKEIKFLLHFVKESKQDESGMPNNRFLAERTGGTYSTLKVQPAELEDSGVYFCASSQPADRVNTEAFFGQGTRLTVV.